One and the same sample provided the 16 T cell receptor beta chains below, sequenced in a study of response to subunit inactivated influenza vaccine. TCRdb processed the RT-PCR reads anew with MiXCR; each CDR3 protein has one entry. The data contain a few hundred thousand distinct CDR3 sequences, around 13% of them singletons. The sequencing here drew on PBMCs from blood, taken roughly 12 days after vaccination. The receptors were sampled from a man aged 50 or older who received an inactivated influenza vaccine.

This clonotype has a handful of counts. The chain employs TRBV12-3 or TRBV12-4 and TRBJ1-1, with D hard to call. V was pared by 1 base and J by 1 base, with 7 bases between. The CDR3 runs 14 residues. CDR3 DNA sequence: TGTGCCAGCAGTTTAGGGCGGGAGAACACTGAAGCTTTCTTT. Translated, it gives CASSLGRENTEAFF.

This clonotype was picked up many times. This rearrangement joins TRBV6-1 to TRBJ2-7, with D possibly being TRBD1 or TRBD2 (5 bases each). Germline CDR1 is MNHNS and CDR2 is SASEGT. The length of the CDR3 is 16 residues. Trimming stripped 4 bases from V and 2 bases from J, with 18 bases between. The CDR3 region is CASSVGPLDGAYEQYF. For the CDR3, the DNA is TGTGCCAGCAGTGTGGGACCATTGGATGGGGCCTACGAGCAGTACTTC.

This clonotype occurred many times. The chain uses TRBV6-1 and TRBJ2-7; possibly TRBD1 or TRBD2 for D (5 bases each). The CDR3 contains 14 residues. V gave up 0 bases and J gave up 7 bases, with 13 bases separating them. Germline V lookup: CDR1 MNHNS, CDR2 SASEGT. CDR3 sequence (DNA): TGTGCCAGCAGTGAAGCGCCGGGGCAGGCTGAGCAGTACTTC. Protein sequence: CASSEAPGQAEQYF.

V usage is TRBV12-3 or TRBV12-4 and J usage is TRBJ2-5; D gene uncertain. The CDR3 sequence is 13 residues long. The V end was cut by 2 bases, the J end by 1 base, with 5 bases between. The CDR3 loop reads CASSLNSQETQYF. As DNA, the CDR3 is TGTGCCAGCAGTTTAAACTCCCAAGAGACCCAGTACTTC.

At least ten counts were recorded for this clonotype. The chain has TRBV6-1 and TRBJ1-2, with D unresolved. Germline values: CDR1 MNHNS, CDR2 SASEGT. This CDR3 comprises 15 residues. V dropped 7 bases and J dropped 3 bases, with 18 bases sitting between them. The CDR3 here is CASNVYGETYYGYTF. The CDR3 nucleotides are TGTGCCAGCAATGTATACGGGGAGACTTACTATGGCTACACCTTC.

The sample holds a few counts of this clonotype. The chain employs TRBV20-1 and TRBJ1-4; a weak D match, TRBD1 (5 bases). Germline loops: CDR1 DFQATT, CDR2 SNEGSKA (reference sequence). The CDR3 has 14 amino acids. V was cut by 5 bases and J by 4 bases, with 14 bases left in between. CDR3 residues: CSALTGPYNEKLFF. CDR3 nucleotide sequence: TGCAGTGCTCTTACAGGACCTTATAATGAAAAACTGTTTTTT.

The J gene is TRBJ1-3, the V gene TRBV12-3 or TRBV12-4; TRBD1 matches 7 bases. The CDR3 runs to 15 residues. V was clipped by 7 bases and J by 0 bases; unmatched bases: 6. The CDR3 DNA reads TGTGCCAGCACTCCGGGACAGTACTCTGGAAACACCATATATTTT. Amino acid sequence: CASTPGQYSGNTIYF.

The genes are TRBV29-1 and TRBJ2-5; D may be TRBD2 (5 bases). This CDR3 spans 15 amino acids. The ends were cut back, 4 bases at V and 0 bases at J, with 15 bases in the middle. The germline CDR1 and CDR2 sequences are SQVTM and ANQGSEA. This chain's CDR3 is CSVVSASWDQETQYF. CDR3 nucleotide sequence: TGCAGCGTTGTATCGGCTAGCTGGGACCAAGAGACCCAGTACTTC.

The chain employs TRBV4-3 and TRBJ1-5; a possible D gene is TRBD1 (5 bases). The CDR3 extends over 15 amino acids. The germline V gene encodes CDR1 LGHNA and CDR2 YSLEER. Trimming took 4 bases from V and 7 from J, leaving 17 bases between them. CDR3 loop: CASSLTRGGGQPQHF. In DNA form, the CDR3 reads TGCGCCAGCAGCCTCACTAGGGGAGGCGGACAGCCCCAGCATTTT.

This clonotype was recorded at least ten times. This chain links TRBV5-1 with TRBJ1-2; the D gene is possibly TRBD1 (5 bases). Germline V gene lookup returns CDR1 SGHRS and CDR2 YFSETQ. This CDR3 has 16 residues. V lost 4 bases and J lost 0, with 16 bases in between. Here the CDR3 reads CASSPGWGVANYGYTF. The CDR3 DNA follows: TGCGCCAGCAGCCCAGGATGGGGGGTAGCTAACTATGGCTACACCTTC.

This clonotype was seen ten or more times. The V call is TRBV5-1, the J call TRBJ2-7; 11 nucleotides align to TRBD1. The CDR3 loop spans 14 amino acids. J was trimmed by 2 bases and V by 3 bases; bases with no gene match: 1. Germline values: CDR1 SGHRS, CDR2 YFSETQ. The CDR3 is CASSSGQGAYEQYF. The CDR3, as DNA: TGCGCCAGCAGCTCGGGACAGGGGGCCTACGAGCAGTACTTC.

This clonotype was detected only once. V gene TRBV6-5 combines with J gene TRBJ2-3, with TRBD2 as a possible D gene (6 bases). V lost 2 bases to trimming and J lost 0 bases, with 18 bases between them. Looked up from germline, CDR1 is MNHEY and CDR2 is SVGAGI. This CDR3 contains 18 residues. This CDR3 reads CASSYEGRVGGSTDTQYF. The CDR3 nucleotides read TGTGCCAGCAGTTACGAAGGACGCGTCGGGGGTAGCACAGATACGCAGTATTTT.

This clonotype has just a few counts. The chain combines TRBV29-1 with TRBJ2-3; D is unresolved. This CDR3 spans 13 amino acids. The V and J ends lost 0 bases and 7 bases respectively, with 11 bases between them. Germline lookup yields CDR1 SQVTM and CDR2 ANQGSEA. Here the CDR3 reads CSVEDQTSYTQYF. The CDR3, as DNA: TGCAGCGTTGAAGATCAGACATCTTATACGCAGTATTTT.

This clonotype has more than one count but fewer than ten. This rearrangement joins TRBV11-3 to TRBJ2-7; perhaps TRBD2 as D (5 bases). The CDR3 contains 15 residues. Germline V lookup: CDR1 SGHNT, CDR2 YENEEA. The V end lost 3 bases, the J end lost 6 bases, and 18 bases lay between the germline ends. CDR3 sequence reads: CASSFFAPPAGEQYF. The CDR3 region has the DNA TGTGCCAGCAGCTTCTTCGCCCCCCCCGCGGGCGAGCAGTACTTC.

This clonotype was found a few times. J is TRBJ2-7 and V is TRBV7-9; a weak D match, TRBD1 (5 bases). Germline V CDR1 and CDR2: SEHNR, FQNEAQ (reference sequence). Trimming removed 0 bases at V and 2 bases at J, with 11 bases between. The CDR3 has 15 residues. The CDR3 DNA follows: TGTGCCAGCAGCTTAGCGGCAGGGTCTACCTACGAGCAGTACTTC. Translating it yields CASSLAAGSTYEQYF.

This clonotype was observed a handful of times. The rearrangement uses TRBV6-2 or TRBV6-3 and TRBJ2-1, with 9 bases fitting TRBD1. In germline, CDR1 is MNHEY, CDR2 SVGEGT. The CDR3 runs 15 residues. Losses at the gene ends were 5 bases for V and 5 bases for J; bases not matched to a gene: 7. The DNA of the CDR3 is TGTGCCAGCAGTGTACAGGGGGCGCGGAACAATGAGCAGTTCTTC. Protein product: CASSVQGARNNEQFF.